This T cell receptor (beta chain) was recorded in a study of metastatic and nonmetastatic thyroid tumors. This clone occurred many times. Patients had received no treatment of any kind before thyroid surgery. Original processing methods: The study took CDR3 differences across clinicopathological groups and made a distant-metastasis classifier for papillary thyroid cancer from them. TCRdb re-called the PCR reads via MiXCR. Clone size and V and J calls follow TCRdb, not the original study. The sample shows tens of thousands of clones, 9.5% to 13% of them seen only once. This CDR3 is built from 19 residues. Germline CDR1 reads SGHVS; CDR2 reads FNYEAQ. V lost 2 bases to trimming and J lost 1 base, with 23 bases between them.

Material: blood. The chain carries TRBV7-6 and TRBJ1-2; D remains unclear. This sequence originates from a male donor with papillary thyroid cancer or a benign thyroid nodule (not recorded which). Some clones in this sample may be carry-over from other donors' samples. For the CDR3, the DNA is TGTGCCAGCAGCTTATATCCCCCCCAGAAGGGCATCTATAACTATGGCTACACCTTC. This translates into CASSLYPPQKGIYNYGYTF.